The next 8 T cell receptor beta chains were all read from a single sample in a study of T cells after yellow fever vaccination (dated by TCRdb to about 2019). In the paper's terms, the treatment or condition label means: live attenuated yellow fever vaccine strain. The library was prepared using 5' RACE. Instrument used: Illumina HiSeq 2500. The public sequencing data were trimmed at Q25 with fastp and processed into clonotypes with MiXCR by TCRdb, which kept only in-frame beta chains. Under each unique CDR3 protein, matching rows form one entry showing the most common genes and DNA. A total of approximately 580,000 distinct CDR3 sequences appear in this sample, around a sixth of them only once. Approximately 15% of the sample rests with the top ten. This material consisted of PBMCs, taken 4 to 5 days after the first yellow fever vaccination. These receptor sequences come from a man between 18 and 29 years old who received the YFV17D yellow fever vaccine.

The chain recombines TRBV28 with TRBJ1-1; D possibly corresponds to TRBD1 (6 bases). V lost 6 bases, J lost 1 base, and 12 bases lay in between. CDR1 is MDHEN and CDR2 is SYDVKM in the germline V gene. This CDR3 contains 14 residues. In DNA, the CDR3 is TGTGCCAGCAGACTAGGACAGCAGAACACTGAAGCTTTCTTT. It yields the protein CASRLGQQNTEAFF. The full variable domain, completed using reference TRBV28 and TRBJ1-1, is DVKVTQSSRYLVKRTGEKVFLECVQDMDHENMFWYRQDPGLGLRLIYFSYDVKMKEKGDIPEGYSVSREKKERFSLILESASTNQTSMYLCASRLGQQNTEAFFGQGTRLTVV.

This clonotype has more than one count but fewer than ten. The chain couples TRBV5-6 to TRBJ2-1, with 9 positions matching TRBD1. This CDR3 spans 15 amino acids. The junction had 15 bases not matched to a gene; V was cut back by 7 bases and J by 10 bases. The germline V gene has CDR1 SGHDT and CDR2 YYEEEE. The CDR3 region is CASLAGWDRVDEQFF. CDR3 nucleotides: TGTGCCAGCCTTGCGGGGTGGGACAGGGTGGACGAGCAGTTCTTC. Variable domain in full (rest from reference TRBV5-6 and TRBJ2-1): DAGVTQSPTHLIKTRGQQVTLRCSPKSGHDTVSWYQQALGQGPQFIFQYYEEEERQRGNFPDRFSGHQFPNYSSELNVNALLLGDSALYLCASLAGWDRVDEQFFGPGTRLTVL.

The sample holds a few counts of this clonotype. The CDR3 here is CASSMEGGTHEKLFF. DNA for the CDR3: TGTGCCAGTAGTATGGAGGGGGGGACGCATGAAAAACTGTTTTTT. The chain links TRBV19 to TRBJ1-4; the D gene is possibly TRBD1 (6 bases). The CDR3 length is 15 residues. Trimming stripped 3 bases from V and 6 bases from J, with 14 bases between. Germline V lookup: CDR1 LNHDA, CDR2 SQIVND (reference sequence).

For this clonotype: This is likely a read error, given that the CDR3 carries no conserved phenylalanine or tryptophan at its end. The chain combines TRBV19 with TRBJ1-1, with no clear D. Germline V lookup: CDR1 LNHDA, CDR2 SQIVND (reference sequence). The CDR3 spans 11 residues. V was pared by 6 bases and J by 1 base, with 3 bases between. The DNA of the CDR3 is TGTGCCAGTAGCGAGAACACTGAAGCTTTCTAT. Its protein product is CASSENTEAFY.

This clonotype appeared a few times. The CDR3 nucleotides are TGTGCCACCAGTGGCCATCCGGGACTACCCTGGGGGAATGAGCAGTTCTTC. This translates into CATSGHPGLPWGNEQFF. The chain joins TRBV24-1 to TRBJ2-1; TRBD2 agrees at 7 bases. The CDR3 loop spans 17 amino acids. With 5 bases clipped from V and 7 bases from J, the junction kept 16 bases outside the gene matches. Germline V gene data show CDR1 as KGHDR and CDR2 as SFDVKD.

This clonotype was detected only a few times. Here the CDR3 DNA reads TGTGCCAGCAGTTTCGAGCGGGGGCCAAGCCTGAGCACAGATACGCAGTATTTT. Its translation is CASSFERGPSLSTDTQYF. The chain has TRBV28 and TRBJ2-3, with TRBD2 identical over 8 bases. The germline V gene has CDR1 MDHEN and CDR2 SYDVKM. The CDR3 extends over 18 amino acids. V dropped 3 bases and J dropped 0; count of bases not matched to a gene: 11.

In this sample, this clonotype turned up a few times. V usage is TRBV6-1 and J usage is TRBJ1-3; D is uncertain. CDR1 MNHNS and CDR2 SASEGT come from the germline V gene. The V gene lost 6 bases and the J gene lost 0 bases, with 12 bases spanning the gap. The CDR3 sequence is 15 residues long. The chain's CDR3 is CASRADVGSGNTIYF. In nucleotides, the CDR3 is TGTGCCAGCAGAGCGGACGTCGGCTCTGGAAACACCATATATTTT.

There are a few counts of this clonotype. This chain joins TRBV7-9 and TRBJ2-7; 7 bases match TRBD1. J gave up 6 bases and V 1 base, and 9 bases lay outside the gene matches. This CDR3 comprises 15 residues. Germline CDR1 and CDR2: SEHNR and FQNEAQ (reference sequence). Here the CDR3 reads CASSLVGTASFEQYF. CDR3 sequence (DNA): TGTGCCAGCAGCTTAGTGGGGACAGCTTCTTTCGAGCAGTACTTC.